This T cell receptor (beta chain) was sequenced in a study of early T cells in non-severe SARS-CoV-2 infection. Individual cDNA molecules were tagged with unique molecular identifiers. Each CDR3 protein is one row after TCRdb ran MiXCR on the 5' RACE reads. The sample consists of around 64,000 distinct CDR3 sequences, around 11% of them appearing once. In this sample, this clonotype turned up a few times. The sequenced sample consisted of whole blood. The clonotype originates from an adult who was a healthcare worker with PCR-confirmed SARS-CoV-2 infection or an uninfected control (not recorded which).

The CDR3 DNA sequence: TGCGCCAGCAGCGGCGGGACTAGCAGAGAAGAGACCCAGTACTTC. It yields the protein CASSGGTSREETQYF. The chain employs TRBV5-1 and TRBJ2-5; 9 bases agree with TRBD2. The CDR3 spans 15 residues. Germline V gene sequence: CDR1 SGHRS, CDR2 YFSETQ. After removal of 4 bases from V and 3 bases from J, the junction contained 7 bases not matched to a gene.